This is a list of T cell receptor beta chains from one sample in a study of T cells in Graves' hyperthyroidism and ophthalmopathy. TCRdb reprocessed the multiplex PCR reads with MiXCR, giving one entry per CDR3 protein. Here the sample spans hundreds of thousands of distinct CDR3 sequences, roughly 17% being singletons. The sample comprised blood. All receptors come from a woman aged 25 to 39 with Graves' hyperthyroidism. Both conserved end residues are part of each CDR3.

j_call: TRBJ1-2; v_call: TRBV29-1; cdr3_aa: CSVASDKTGYTF
j_call: TRBJ1-1; v_call: TRBV2; cdr3_aa: CASSYRALNTEAFF
j_call: TRBJ1-1; v_call: TRBV7-2; cdr3_aa: CASSPGLGGAFF
j_call: TRBJ2-2; v_call: TRBV7-6; cdr3_aa: CASSALGEFTFANTGELFF
j_call: TRBJ1-2; v_call: TRBV19; cdr3_aa: CAARDGLRVSYTF
j_call: TRBJ1-2; v_call: TRBV12-3/TRBV12-4; cdr3_aa: CASSLAGRFYGYTF
j_call: TRBJ2-3; v_call: TRBV11-3; cdr3_aa: CASSLGANPADTQYF
j_call: TRBJ2-1; v_call: TRBV6-2/TRBV6-3; cdr3_aa: CASLNGGEQFF
j_call: TRBJ1-3; v_call: TRBV2; cdr3_aa: CASSDSDYGNTIYF
j_call: TRBJ2-7; v_call: TRBV29-1; cdr3_aa: CSVEDRSYEQYF
j_call: TRBJ2-1; v_call: TRBV11-3; cdr3_aa: CASSSNGQGYNEQFF
j_call: TRBJ2-5; v_call: TRBV24-1; cdr3_aa: CATSDGAGLRQETQYF
j_call: TRBJ2-1; v_call: TRBV20-1; cdr3_aa: CSARDRLAVYNEQFF
j_call: TRBJ1-2; v_call: TRBV11-2; cdr3_aa: CASSLGQEAYGYTF
j_call: TRBJ2-3; v_call: TRBV7-3; cdr3_aa: CASSLWGRTSTDTQYF
j_call: TRBJ1-4; v_call: TRBV5-4; cdr3_aa: CASGLVPENEKLFF
j_call: TRBJ2-1; v_call: TRBV18; cdr3_aa: CASSLDRPGGNEQFF
j_call: TRBJ1-1; v_call: TRBV20-1; cdr3_aa: CSAAPTENTEAFF
j_call: TRBJ2-3; v_call: TRBV29-1; cdr3_aa: CSAITHGTYRADTQYF
j_call: TRBJ1-4; v_call: TRBV18; cdr3_aa: CASSLGQADEKLFF
j_call: TRBJ2-7; v_call: TRBV7-9; cdr3_aa: CASSLQGFPYEQYF
j_call: TRBJ2-7; v_call: TRBV27; cdr3_aa: CASSLTSGTPYEQYF
j_call: TRBJ2-7; v_call: TRBV5-1; cdr3_aa: CASSLTRQLSYEQYF
j_call: TRBJ2-1; v_call: TRBV7-3; cdr3_aa: CASSFDLKTEQFF
j_call: TRBJ2-2; v_call: TRBV27; cdr3_aa: CASSPRTGSTLGGELFF
j_call: TRBJ2-3; v_call: TRBV30; cdr3_aa: CAWTQDYTTDTQYF
j_call: TRBJ1-2; v_call: TRBV20-1; cdr3_aa: CSAREIAADYGYTF
j_call: TRBJ2-1; v_call: TRBV2; cdr3_aa: CASSEIPALNEQFF
j_call: TRBJ1-1; v_call: TRBV11-3; cdr3_aa: CASSLGGDRNTEAFF
j_call: TRBJ2-7; v_call: TRBV5-6; cdr3_aa: CASRAIGFGKAHYEQYF
j_call: TRBJ1-2; v_call: TRBV18; cdr3_aa: CASSLGPNHGYTF
j_call: TRBJ2-3; v_call: TRBV20-1; cdr3_aa: CSARDRQASGIADTQYF
j_call: TRBJ2-1; v_call: TRBV3-1; cdr3_aa: CASSQVASANEQFF
j_call: TRBJ2-1; v_call: TRBV9; cdr3_aa: CASSPRLAAYNEQFF
j_call: TRBJ1-1; v_call: TRBV12-3/TRBV12-4; cdr3_aa: CASSTGGSEAFF
j_call: TRBJ1-2; v_call: TRBV12-3/TRBV12-4; cdr3_aa: CASSSPGPRYGYTF
j_call: TRBJ2-7; v_call: TRBV7-2; cdr3_aa: CASSLGGGGPGYEQYF